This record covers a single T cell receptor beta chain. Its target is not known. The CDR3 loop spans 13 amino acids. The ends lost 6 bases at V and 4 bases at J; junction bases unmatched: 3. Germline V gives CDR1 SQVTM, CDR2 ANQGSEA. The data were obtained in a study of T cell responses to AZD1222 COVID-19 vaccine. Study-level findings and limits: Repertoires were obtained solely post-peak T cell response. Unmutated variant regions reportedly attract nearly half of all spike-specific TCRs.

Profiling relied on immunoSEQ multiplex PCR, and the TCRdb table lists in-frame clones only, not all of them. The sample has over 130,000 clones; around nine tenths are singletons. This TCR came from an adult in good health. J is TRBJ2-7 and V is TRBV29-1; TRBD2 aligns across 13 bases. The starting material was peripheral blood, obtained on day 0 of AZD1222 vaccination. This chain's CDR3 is CSVRTSGGYEQYF. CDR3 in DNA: TGCAGCGTGAGGACTAGCGGGGGATACGAGCAGTACTTC.